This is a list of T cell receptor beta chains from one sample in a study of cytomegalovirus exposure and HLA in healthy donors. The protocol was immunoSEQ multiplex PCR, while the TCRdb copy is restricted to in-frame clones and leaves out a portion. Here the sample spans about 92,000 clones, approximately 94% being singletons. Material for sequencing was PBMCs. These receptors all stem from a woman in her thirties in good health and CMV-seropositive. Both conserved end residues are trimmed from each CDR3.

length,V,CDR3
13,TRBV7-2,ASSAVVETTGELF
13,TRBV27,ASSLTSGSTGELF
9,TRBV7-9,ASSLGGIQY
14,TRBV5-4,ASSWGQHPMNTEAF
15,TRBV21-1,ASSKSGAGGPVETQY
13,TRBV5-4,ASSLAASATYEQY
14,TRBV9,ASSATSGRLQETQY
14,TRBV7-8,ASSLGLAVSTDTQY
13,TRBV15,ATSRGGTGLVLQY
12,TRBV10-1,ASSEDLGGREQY
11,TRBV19,ASRGLASGELF
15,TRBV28,ASSARGRGSGANVLT
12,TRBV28,ASSPDRENTEAF
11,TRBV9,ASSVVVGETQY
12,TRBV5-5,ASSLGQGSTEAF
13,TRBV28,ASNSLAGGANEQF
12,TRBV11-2,ASSPLGASYEQF
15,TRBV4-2,ASSQRLAGGRTDTQY
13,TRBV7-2,ASSLGTSVPGELF
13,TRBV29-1,SVLPRIGSTDTQY